The entry that follows covers one TCR beta chain sequence. Its matching antigen is unknown. Primers included in the PCR were 60 Vbeta and 13 Jbeta primers. Libraries were prepared by immunoSEQ multiplex PCR; TCRdb keeps only in-frame clonotypes and omits some of them. In the table there are about 130,000 clones, about 72% of which are singletons. Germline CDR1 is MDHEN and CDR2 is SYDVKM. The CDR3 extends over 13 amino acids. V shed 6 bases and J shed 4 bases, with 12 bases lying between them. The source of the sample is a study of cytomegalovirus exposure and HLA in healthy donors. Overall study findings and caveats: Immune exposure information available was restricted to CMV serostatus.

This TCR was recovered from a man aged 30 to 39 in good health and CMV-seropositive. The material sequenced was PBMCs. The genes are TRBV28 and TRBJ1-1; D unresolved. The DNA of the CDR3 is TGTGCCAGCAGATACGAGGCTGGCACTGAAGCTTTCTTT. Its protein product is CASRYEAGTEAFF.